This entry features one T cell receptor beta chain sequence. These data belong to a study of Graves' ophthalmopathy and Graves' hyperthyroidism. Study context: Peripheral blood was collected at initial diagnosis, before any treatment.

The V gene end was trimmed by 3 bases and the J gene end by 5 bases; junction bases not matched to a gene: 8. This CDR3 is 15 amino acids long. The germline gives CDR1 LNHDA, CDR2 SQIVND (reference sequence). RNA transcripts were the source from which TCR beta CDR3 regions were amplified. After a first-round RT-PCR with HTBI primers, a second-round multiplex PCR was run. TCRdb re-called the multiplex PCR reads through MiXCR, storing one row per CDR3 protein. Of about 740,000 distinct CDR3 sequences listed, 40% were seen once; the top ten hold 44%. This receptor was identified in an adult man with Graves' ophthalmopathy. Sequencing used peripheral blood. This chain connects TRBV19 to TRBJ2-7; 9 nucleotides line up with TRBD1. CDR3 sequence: CASSIGGQGVHEQYF. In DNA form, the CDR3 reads TGTGCCAGTAGTATCGGGGGACAGGGAGTCCACGAGCAGTACTTC. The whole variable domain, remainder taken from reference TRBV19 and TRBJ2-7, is DGGITQSPKYLFRKEGQNVTLSCEQNLNHDAMYWYRQDPGQGLRLIYYSQIVNDFQKGDIAEGYSVSREKKESFPLTVTSAQKNPTAFYLCASSIGGQGVHEQYFGPGTRLTVT.